This T cell receptor beta chain was identified during a study of T cell changes during pregnancy in multiple sclerosis. Germline V gene data show CDR1 as LNHDA and CDR2 as SQIVND (reference sequence). The CDR3 runs to 14 residues. Trimming cost V 3 bases and J 6 bases, with 15 bases left between them. This table comes from immunoSEQ multiplex PCR, and its TCRdb copy is limited to in-frame clones, with some not included. Altogether 50,000 to 65,000 clones are present, about 93% being singletons, with the ten largest covering 2.5% to 4%. Sequenced here: CD8+ T cells from peripheral blood mononuclear cells, sampled in the second trimester of pregnancy. V is TRBV19 and J is TRBJ2-7; possibly TRBD1 for D (6 bases). The TCR sequence derives from a female donor with multiple sclerosis, enrolled in a pregnancy study. The DNA of the CDR3 is TGTGCCAGTAGTATTGCTGGGGGCTATGGCGAGCAGTACTTC. Translating it yields CASSIAGGYGEQYF.